The T cell receptor (beta chain) under discussion was sequenced for a study of early T cells in non-severe SARS-CoV-2 infection. The overall study: The chains were unpaired, and the sequenced material was bulk RNA from unsorted whole blood.

Broader study findings: Private and CD4 specificities were missed by VDJdb matching, skewed to anti-spike CD8.

This clonotype has more than one count but fewer than ten. Its specificity is unknown. Attachment of unique molecular identifiers was made to individual cDNA molecules. TCRdb redid the calling of the 5' RACE reads with MiXCR, one entry per CDR3 protein. The table includes 50,000 to 60,000 distinct CDR3 sequences, 9.3% detected once. This CDR3 spans 13 amino acids. V dropped 7 bases and J dropped 1 base, with 12 bases sitting between them. CDR1 is SGHRS and CDR2 is YFSETQ in the germline V gene. The chain uses TRBV5-1 and TRBJ2-7; TRBD1 is a possible D gene (5 bases). The clonotype was recovered from an adult who was a healthcare worker with PCR-confirmed SARS-CoV-2 infection or an uninfected control (not recorded which). Material: whole blood. The CDR3 sequence: CASYETASYEQYF. The CDR3 nucleotides read TGCGCCAGCTACGAGACAGCTTCCTACGAGCAGTACTTC.